The 18 T cell receptor beta chains presented below share a single source sample, sequenced in a study of T cells in Graves' hyperthyroidism and ophthalmopathy (dated by TCRdb to the late 2010s). The library came from multiplex PCR. The data were produced on an Illumina HiSeq 2000. Amplification of TCR beta CDR3 regions was carried out from RNA transcripts. For the first round of RT-PCR on the TCR CDR3, the HTBI primer set was used together with the Qiagen OneStep RT-PCR kit. The public sequencing data were trimmed at Q25 with fastp and processed into clonotypes with MiXCR by TCRdb, which kept only in-frame beta chains. Each CDR3 protein appears once, grouped with its most common genes and DNA. The sample table lists hundreds of thousands of distinct CDR3 sequences, 13% of them with a count of one. Of the sample, less than 10% falls within the top ten clones. Sequenced material: blood. These receptors were taken from a woman under 30 with Graves' hyperthyroidism.

This sequence joins TRBV4-3 and TRBJ1-2, with 9 nucleotides matching TRBD1. The CDR3 length is 17 residues. Per germline, CDR1 LGHNA and CDR2 YSLEER. With V trimmed by 5 bases and J by 3 bases, 13 bases remained unmatched. Here the CDR3 reads CASSSGTGSGLDYGYTF. Here the CDR3 DNA reads TGCGCCAGCAGCTCCGGGACAGGGTCAGGGTTAGACTATGGCTACACCTTC.

This clonotype was seen at least ten times. This rearrangement joins TRBV28 to TRBJ1-6; D possibly corresponds to TRBD1 (5 bases). The V end lost 6 bases, the J end lost 5 bases, and 14 bases lay between the germline ends. The CDR3 consists of 15 residues. Germline V gene data show CDR1 as MDHEN and CDR2 as SYDVKM. CDR3: CASSPDSRDNSPLHF. CDR3 sequence (DNA): TGTGCCAGCAGCCCTGACAGTAGAGATAATTCACCCCTCCACTTT.

This clonotype was picked up many times. The gene calls are TRBV6-1 and TRBJ1-1, with D hard to call. V was cut by 6 bases and J by 5 bases, with 16 bases left in between. CDR1 and CDR2 (germline): MNHNS, SASEGT. CDR3 length equals 14 residues. CDR3 in amino acids: CASRRLSRWTEAFF. CDR3 sequence (DNA): TGTGCCAGCAGACGACTTTCAAGGTGGACTGAAGCTTTCTTT.

This clonotype was seen repeatedly, ten times or more. V is TRBV24-1 and J is TRBJ2-5, with 13 bases fitting TRBD2. Germline CDR1 reads KGHDR; CDR2 reads SFDVKD. Unmatched junction bases numbered 6, after V lost 6 bases and J lost 3 bases. The CDR3 contains 16 residues. As DNA, the CDR3 is TGTGCCACCAGTCCGGGACTAGCGGGGTCGGAAGAGACCCAGTACTTC. Amino acid sequence: CATSPGLAGSEETQYF.

Remarks on this clonotype: One end of the junction fails to match germline, which may point to a read error. The J gene is TRBJ1-3, the V gene TRBV15; a possible D gene is TRBD1 (5 bases). The CDR3 loop spans 15 amino acids. Germline V gene sequence: CDR1 LNHNV, CDR2 YYDKDF (reference sequence). CDR3 in amino acids: CAISRDVGTGNTIYF. In nucleotides, the CDR3 is TGTGCCATCAGCAGAGATGTAGGGACCGGAAACACCATATATTTT.

In its sample, this clonotype was seen many times. This rearrangement joins TRBV28 to TRBJ2-7; a possible D gene is TRBD2 (6 bases). The CDR3 is 13 residues long. CDR1 is MDHEN and CDR2 is SYDVKM in the germline V gene. Trimming removed 3 bases at V and 5 bases at J, with 11 bases between. CDR3 DNA sequence: TGTGCCAGCAGTTTCCGGGAGTTAGACGAGCAGTACTTC. Its protein is CASSFRELDEQYF.

In this sample, this clonotype turned up many times. The chain uses TRBV20-1 and TRBJ2-5, with D tentatively TRBD2 (7 bases). Trimming shortened V by 6 bases and J by 5 bases, and 22 bases separated the two germline ends. Germline CDR1 is DFQATT and CDR2 is SNEGSKA (reference sequence). This CDR3 region has 15 residues. The CDR3 DNA follows: TGCAGTGCCGAAAGTAGGGGGGGGGCACTTGAGACCCAGTACTTC. Its translation is CSAESRGGALETQYF.

This sequence joins TRBV5-1 and TRBJ2-3, with 10 nucleotides matching TRBD1. Germline CDR1 reads SGHRS; CDR2 reads YFSETQ. This CDR3 contains 15 residues. V gave up 3 bases and J gave up 3 bases; unmatched junction bases: 4. The CDR3: CASSSLDRGTDTQYF. The CDR3 nucleotides are TGCGCCAGCAGCTCCTTGGACAGGGGGACAGATACGCAGTATTTT. Using reference TRBV5-1 and TRBJ2-3 for the parts outside the CDR3, the full variable domain is KAGVTQTPRYLIKTRGQQVTLSCSPISGHRSVSWYQQTPGQGLQFLFEYFSETQRNKGNFPGRFSGRQFSNSRSEMNVSTLELGDSALYLCASSSLDRGTDTQYFGPGTRLTVL.

Notes on this clonotype: This may be a read error: a much more frequent sequence differs by one nucleotide. This rearrangement joins TRBV5-1 to TRBJ2-4; 9 nucleotides agree with TRBD1. Germline V CDR1 and CDR2: SGHRS, YFSETQ. CDR3 length equals 16 residues. The CDR3 DNA reads TGCGCCAGCAGCTCCGGGACAGGGTCAGTCAAAAACACTCAGTACTTC. The encoded protein is CASSSGTGSVKNTQYF.

Points on this clonotype: At one of its ends the junction is not consistent with the germline gene, which may arise from a read error. The rearrangement uses TRBV4-3 and TRBJ1-5; 8 positions match TRBD1. Per the germline V gene, CDR1 is LGHNA and CDR2 is YSLEER. The CDR3 has 13 amino acids. Here the CDR3 reads CASSPQGGQPRHF. The DNA of the CDR3 is TGCGCCAGCAGCCCACAGGGGGGACAGCCCCGGCATTTT.

This clonotype has more than one count but fewer than ten. Sequence at one end of the junction differs from germline and may be a read error. The chain links TRBV6-1 to TRBJ1-5; D perhaps matches TRBD1 (5 bases). Germline-derived CDR1 and CDR2 are MNHNS and SASEGT. The CDR3 runs to 20 residues. In DNA, the CDR3 is TGTGTCAGCAGGGCGGGAAACCAGGTTTCTTCGCCATATAGCAATCAGCCCCAGCATTTT. It codes for CVSRAGNQVSSPYSNQPQHF.

This clonotype was seen ten or more times. The V call is TRBV7-2, the J call TRBJ2-3; tentatively, D is TRBD1 (6 bases). Germline CDR1 reads SGHTA; CDR2 reads FQGNSA. V lost 11 bases to trimming and J lost 2 bases, with 14 bases between them. CDR3 length equals 13 residues. CDR3 protein: CAETGQLTDTQYF. Written as DNA, the CDR3 is TGTGCCGAAACGGGACAACTCACAGATACGCAGTATTTT.

This clonotype was detected many times. The chain has TRBV2 and TRBJ2-1; the match to TRBD1 covers 8 bases. The CDR3 totals 16 residues. The V segment lost 4 bases and the J segment 4 bases; nucleotides outside the gene matches: 9. Germline V lookup: CDR1 SNHLY, CDR2 FYNNEI. CDR3 residues: CASSGERTGPYNEQFF. CDR3 DNA: TGTGCCAGCAGTGGGGAGCGGACAGGGCCATACAATGAGCAGTTCTTC.

In its sample, this clonotype was seen many times. The V and J genes are TRBV9 and TRBJ2-3; D is possibly TRBD1 or TRBD2 (5 bases each). Deletions cut 0 bases from V and 0 bases from J, with 8 bases between. CDR3 length: 15 residues. CDR1 is SGDLS, CDR2 YYNGEE, per germline. CDR3 in DNA: TGTGCCAGCAGCGTAGACAGGACTAGCACAGATACGCAGTATTTT. Protein sequence: CASSVDRTSTDTQYF. The complete variable domain, with remaining parts taken from reference TRBV9 and TRBJ2-3, reads DSGVTQTPKHLITATGQRVTLRCSPRSGDLSVYWYQQSLDQGLQFLIQYYNGEERAKGNILERFSAQQFPDLHSELNLSSLELGDSALYFCASSVDRTSTDTQYFGPGTRLTVL.

This clonotype came up many times. The chain is built from TRBV28 and TRBJ1-1; perhaps TRBD1 as D (6 bases). Germline lookup yields CDR1 MDHEN and CDR2 SYDVKM. The CDR3 runs to 14 residues. Deletions cut 5 bases from V and 3 bases from J, with 13 bases between. The CDR3 nucleotides are TGTGCCAGCAGTCCAGCAGGGGTTGACACTGAAGCTTTCTTT. Encoded protein: CASSPAGVDTEAFF.

This clonotype was counted many times. This rearrangement joins TRBV12-3 or TRBV12-4 to TRBJ1-1, with unresolved D. Trimming shortened V by 6 bases and J by 0 bases, and 8 bases separated the two germline ends. CDR3 size: 13 residues. The CDR3 is CASSRRMNTEAFF. The CDR3 nucleotides are TGTGCCAGCAGCCGACGCATGAACACTGAAGCTTTCTTT.

In its sample, this clonotype was seen many times. The chain is built from TRBV28 and TRBJ2-1; TRBD1 matches 10 bases. The CDR3 totals 14 residues. With V trimmed by 5 bases and J by 9 bases, 7 bases remained unmatched. CDR1 and CDR2 (germline): MDHEN, SYDVKM. As DNA, the CDR3 is TGTGCCAGCAGTGGGACAGGGGATGGGCCTGAGCAGTTCTTC. The encoded protein is CASSGTGDGPEQFF.

This chain connects TRBV20-1 to TRBJ2-3; D is uncertain. This CDR3 is built from 15 residues. Trimming removed 1 base at V and 5 bases at J, with 16 bases between. In germline, CDR1 is DFQATT, CDR2 SNEGSKA (reference sequence). The CDR3 DNA sequence: TGCAGTGCTAGAGCTGCTACGGTCCTGGGAGATACGCAGTATTTT. This gives the protein CSARAATVLGDTQYF.